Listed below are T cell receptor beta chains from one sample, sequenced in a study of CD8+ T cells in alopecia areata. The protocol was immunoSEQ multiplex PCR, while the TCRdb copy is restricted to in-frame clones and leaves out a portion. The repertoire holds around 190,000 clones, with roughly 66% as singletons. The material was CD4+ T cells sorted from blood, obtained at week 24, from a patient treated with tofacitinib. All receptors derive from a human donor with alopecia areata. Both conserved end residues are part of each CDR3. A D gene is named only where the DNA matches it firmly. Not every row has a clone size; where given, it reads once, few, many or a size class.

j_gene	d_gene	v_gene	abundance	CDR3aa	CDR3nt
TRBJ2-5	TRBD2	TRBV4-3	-	CASSPDSGGPQTQYF	TGCGCCAGCAGCCCGGATAGCGGGGGGCCACAGACCCAGTACTTC
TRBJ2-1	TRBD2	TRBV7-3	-	CASSSTQRGAGNEQFF	TGTGCCAGCAGCTCCACACAGCGGGGGGCCGGGAATGAGCAGTTCTTC
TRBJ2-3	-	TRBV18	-	CASSPGTTTDTQYF	TGTGCCAGCTCACCTGGGACCACTACAGATACGCAGTATTTT
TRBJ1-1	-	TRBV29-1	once	CSVDGGAGTEAFF	TGCAGCGTTGACGGGGGGGCTGGAACTGAAGCTTTCTTT
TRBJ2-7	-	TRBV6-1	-	CASSEQGGGFEQYF	TGTGCCAGCAGTGAACAGGGCGGCGGGTTCGAGCAGTACTTC
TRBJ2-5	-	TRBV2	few	CASSSQGTQYF	TGTGCCAGCTCCTCTCAGGGGACCCAGTACTTC
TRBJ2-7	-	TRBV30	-	CAWSGVMPQGEQYF	TGTGCCTGGAGTGGCGTTATGCCCCAGGGGGAGCAGTACTTC
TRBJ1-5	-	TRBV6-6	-	CASSYPTGSSQPQHF	TGTGCCAGCAGTTACCCTACAGGGAGCAGTCAGCCCCAGCATTTT
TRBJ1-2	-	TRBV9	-	CASSVVQGGYTF	TGTGCCAGCAGCGTAGTTCAGGGTGGCTACACCTTC
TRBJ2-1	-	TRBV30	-	CAWSVKGGRDEQFF	TGTGCCTGGAGTGTCAAGGGGGGCAGGGATGAGCAGTTCTTC
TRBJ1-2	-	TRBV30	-	CAWMGRPPGYGYTF	TGTGCCTGGATGGGCAGACCTCCGGGCTATGGCTACACCTTC
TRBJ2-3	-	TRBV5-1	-	CASSSSGGGGDTQYF	TGCGCCAGCAGCTCCTCTGGGGGGGGCGGAGATACGCAGTATTTT
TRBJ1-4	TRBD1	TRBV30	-	CAWSRTGGEKLFF	TGTGCCTGGAGTCGGACAGGGGGCGAAAAACTGTTTTTT
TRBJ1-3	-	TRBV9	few	CASSVFDGAIYF	TGTGCCAGCAGCGTATTTGATGGGGCCATATATTTT
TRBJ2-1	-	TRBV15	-	CATSSWRDYNEQFF	TGTGCCACCAGCTCCTGGCGAGATTACAATGAGCAGTTCTTC
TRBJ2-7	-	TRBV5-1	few	CASSSGQPYEQYF	TGCGCCAGCAGCTCGGGACAACCCTACGAGCAGTACTTC
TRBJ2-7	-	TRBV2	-	CASSDGPYEQYF	TGTGCCAGCAGTGATGGTCCCTACGAGCAGTACTTC
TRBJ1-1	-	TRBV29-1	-	CSVEKQNTEAFF	TGCAGCGTCGAAAAACAGAACACTGAAGCTTTCTTT
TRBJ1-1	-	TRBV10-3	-	CAISEGLGTNTEAFF	TGTGCCATCAGTGAGGGGTTGGGGACGAACACTGAAGCTTTCTTT
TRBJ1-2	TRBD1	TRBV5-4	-	CASSGWDRDGYTF	TGTGCCAGCAGCGGGTGGGACAGGGATGGCTACACCTTC
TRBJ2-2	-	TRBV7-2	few	CASSLVSNTGELFF	TGTGCCAGCAGCTTAGTATCGAACACCGGGGAGCTGTTTTTT
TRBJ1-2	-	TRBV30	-	CAWSRQDPNYGYTF	TGTGCCTGGAGTAGGCAGGATCCGAACTATGGCTACACCTTC
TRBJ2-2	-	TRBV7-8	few	CASSSTQAGITGELFF	TGTGCCAGCAGCTCCACTCAGGCGGGAATCACCGGGGAGCTGTTTTTT
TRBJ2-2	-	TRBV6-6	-	CASNPDLNTGELFF	TGTGCCAGCAATCCGGACCTCAACACCGGGGAGCTGTTTTTT
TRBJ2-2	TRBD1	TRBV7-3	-	CASSSNDRGSGELFF	TGTGCCAGCAGCTCGAACGACAGGGGTTCCGGGGAGCTGTTTTTT
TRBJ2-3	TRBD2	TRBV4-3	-	CASSRLAGGTDTQYF	TGCGCCAGCAGCCGACTAGCGGGGGGCACAGATACGCAGTATTTT
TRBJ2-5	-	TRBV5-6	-	CASSLILRGRETQYF	TGTGCCAGCAGCTTAATACTTCGGGGCAGGGAGACCCAGTACTTC
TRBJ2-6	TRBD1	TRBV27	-	CASSLKPTGGRVSGANVLTF	TGTGCCAGCAGTCTCAAGCCTACAGGGGGCAGGGTGTCTGGGGCCAACGTCCTGACTTTC
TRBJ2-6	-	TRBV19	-	CASRILSGANVLTF	TGTGCCAGTAGAATTTTGTCTGGGGCCAACGTCCTGACTTTC
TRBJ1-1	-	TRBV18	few	CASSQQRNTEAFF	TGTGCCAGCTCACAACAGAGGAACACTGAAGCTTTCTTT
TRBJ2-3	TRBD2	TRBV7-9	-	CASSFGLAATDTQYF	TGTGCCAGCAGCTTTGGACTAGCGGCAACAGATACGCAGTATTTT
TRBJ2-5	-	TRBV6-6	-	CASSPSLGQETQYF	TGTGCCAGCAGCCCCAGCTTGGGTCAAGAGACCCAGTACTTC
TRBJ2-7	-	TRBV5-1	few	CASSRDQYYEQYF	TGCGCCAGCAGCCGGGACCAATACTACGAGCAGTACTTC
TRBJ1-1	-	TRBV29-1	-	CSAEVTTEAFF	TGCAGCGCCGAGGTCACCACTGAAGCTTTCTTT
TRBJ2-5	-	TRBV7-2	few	CASSQWDGGRGVETQYF	TGCGCCAGCAGCCAATGGGACGGGGGCAGGGGGGTAGAGACCCAGTACTTC
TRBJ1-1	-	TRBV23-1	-	CASSRQQNTEAFF	TGCGCCAGCAGCCGTCAACAGAACACTGAAGCTTTCTTT
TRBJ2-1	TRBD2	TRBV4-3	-	CASSQGIWASGANNEQFF	TGCGCCAGCAGCCAGGGCATATGGGCAAGCGGGGCCAACAATGAGCAGTTCTTC
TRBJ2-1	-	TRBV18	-	CASSPQGGEQFF	TGTGCCAGCTCACCCCAGGGGGGAGAGCAGTTCTTC
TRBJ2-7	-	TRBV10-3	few	CAISADRTPFGEQYF	TGTGCCATCAGTGCGGACAGAACCCCATTCGGCGAGCAGTACTTC
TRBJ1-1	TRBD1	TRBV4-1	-	CASSHPTGKNTEAFF	TGCGCCAGCAGCCACCCGACAGGGAAGAACACTGAAGCTTTCTTT
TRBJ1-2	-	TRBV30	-	CAWSLGALRSHGYTF	TGTGCCTGGAGTTTGGGGGCCCTACGATCTCATGGCTACACCTTC
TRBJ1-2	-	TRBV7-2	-	CASSRTSTVNYGYTF	TGTGCCAGCAGCCGAACATCGACAGTAAACTATGGCTACACCTTC
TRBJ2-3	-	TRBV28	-	CASSSGPDTQYF	TGTGCCAGCAGTTCGGGCCCAGATACGCAGTATTTT
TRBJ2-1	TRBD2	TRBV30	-	CAAPRASGGNGDEQFF	TGTGCCGCACCTCGGGCTAGCGGGGGGAACGGGGATGAGCAGTTCTTC
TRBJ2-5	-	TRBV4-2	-	CASSQGRADQETQYF	TGTGCCAGCAGCCAAGGTCGGGCCGATCAAGAGACCCAGTACTTC
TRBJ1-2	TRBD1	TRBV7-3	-	CASSPKTGGSYTF	TGTGCCAGCAGCCCCAAGACAGGGGGGAGCTACACCTTC
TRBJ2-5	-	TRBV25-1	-	CASSELGTETQYF	TGTGCCAGCAGTGAACTTGGTACAGAGACCCAGTACTTC
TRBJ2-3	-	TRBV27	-	CASRAEITDTQYF	TGTGCCAGCAGGGCCGAAATCACAGATACGCAGTATTTT
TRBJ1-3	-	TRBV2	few	CASTGDSGNTIYF	TGTGCCAGCACGGGTGACTCTGGAAACACCATATATTTT
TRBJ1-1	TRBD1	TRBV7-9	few	CASSFFGTENTEAFF	TGTGCCAGCAGCTTTTTCGGGACAGAGAACACTGAAGCTTTCTTT
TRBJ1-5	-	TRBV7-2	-	CASSQRDMGRPQHF	TGTGCCAGCAGCCAAAGAGATATGGGGAGGCCCCAGCATTTT
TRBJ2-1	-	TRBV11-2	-	CASSLASSYNEQFF	TGTGCCAGCAGCTTGGCTAGTTCCTACAATGAGCAGTTCTTC
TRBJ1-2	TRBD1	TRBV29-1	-	CSATPGTGRGYTF	TGCAGCGCTACCCCAGGGACAGGAAGAGGCTACACCTTC